This T cell receptor beta chain was sequenced in a study of cytomegalovirus exposure and HLA in healthy donors. Germline V gene data show CDR1 as SGHTA and CDR2 as FQGTGA. V dropped 5 bases and J dropped 5; count of bases not matched to a gene: 11. The CDR3 consists of 15 residues. Points from the study as a whole: In a later analysis, TCR beta V- and J-gene trimming was associated with a missense DCLRE1C variant. Relative to equally common others, HLA-associated TCR beta chains showed greater clonal expansion in a later analysis.

In the PCR, 60 Vbeta and 13 Jbeta primers were used. This table comes from immunoSEQ multiplex PCR, and its TCRdb copy is limited to in-frame clones, with some not included. Of about 160,000 clones listed, more than 60% are singletons. This clone showed up just a few times. Its antigen remains unknown. This TCR derives from a man aged 35 to 55 in good health and CMV-seronegative. The V call is TRBV7-3, the J call TRBJ1-1, with 7 bases identical to TRBD1. The sample taken for sequencing was PBMCs. This CDR3 reads CASSLFPGGATEAFF. In DNA, the CDR3 is TGTGCCAGCAGCCTGTTCCCAGGGGGTGCAACTGAAGCTTTCTTT.